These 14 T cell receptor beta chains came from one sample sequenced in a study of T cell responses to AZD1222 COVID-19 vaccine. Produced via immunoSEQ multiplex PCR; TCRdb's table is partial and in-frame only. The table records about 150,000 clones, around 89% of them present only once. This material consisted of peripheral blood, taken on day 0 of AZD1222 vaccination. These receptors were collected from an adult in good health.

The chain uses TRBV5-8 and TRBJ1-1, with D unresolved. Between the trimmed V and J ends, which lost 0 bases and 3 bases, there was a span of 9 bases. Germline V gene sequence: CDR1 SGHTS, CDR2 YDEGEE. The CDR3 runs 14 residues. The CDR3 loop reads CASSLGLGYTEAFF. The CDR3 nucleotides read TGTGCCAGCAGCTTGGGATTGGGGTACACTGAAGCTTTCTTT.

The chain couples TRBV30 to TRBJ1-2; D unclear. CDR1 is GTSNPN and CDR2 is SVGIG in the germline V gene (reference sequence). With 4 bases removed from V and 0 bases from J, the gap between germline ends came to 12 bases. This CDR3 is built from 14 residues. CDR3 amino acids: CAWNLFSPNYGYTF. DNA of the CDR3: TGTGCCTGGAACCTATTTTCCCCTAACTATGGCTACACCTTC.

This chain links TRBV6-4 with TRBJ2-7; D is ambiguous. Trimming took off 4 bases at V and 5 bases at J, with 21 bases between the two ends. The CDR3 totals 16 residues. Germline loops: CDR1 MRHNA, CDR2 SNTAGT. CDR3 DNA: TGTGCCAGCAGTGCCCTTGCGACTGGTACCTACCACGAGCAGTACTTC. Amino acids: CASSALATGTYHEQYF.

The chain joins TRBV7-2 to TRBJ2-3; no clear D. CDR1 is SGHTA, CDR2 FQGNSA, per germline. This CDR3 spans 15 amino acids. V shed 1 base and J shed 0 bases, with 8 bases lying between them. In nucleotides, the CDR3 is TGTGCCAGCAGCTTAGAAGCAGTTAGCACAGATACGCAGTATTTT. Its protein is CASSLEAVSTDTQYF.

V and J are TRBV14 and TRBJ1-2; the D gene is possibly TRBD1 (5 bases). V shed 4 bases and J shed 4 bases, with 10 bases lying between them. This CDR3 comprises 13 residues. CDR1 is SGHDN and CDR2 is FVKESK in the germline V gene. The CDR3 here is CASSPRRGYGYTF. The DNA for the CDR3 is TGTGCCAGCAGCCCCCGAAGGGGCTATGGCTACACCTTC.

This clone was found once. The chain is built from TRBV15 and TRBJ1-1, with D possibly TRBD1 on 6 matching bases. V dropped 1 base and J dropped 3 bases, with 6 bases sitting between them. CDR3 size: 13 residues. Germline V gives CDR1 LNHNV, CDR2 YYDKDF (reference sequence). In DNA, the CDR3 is TGTGCCACCAGCAGAGCAGGGGACACTGAAGCTTTCTTT. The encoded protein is CATSRAGDTEAFF. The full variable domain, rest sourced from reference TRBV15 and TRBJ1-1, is DAMVIQNPRYQVTQFGKPVTLSCSQTLNHNVMYWYQQKSSQAPKLLFHYYDKDFNNEADTPDNFQSRRPNTSFCFLDIRSPGLGDTAMYLCATSRAGDTEAFFGQGTRLTVV.

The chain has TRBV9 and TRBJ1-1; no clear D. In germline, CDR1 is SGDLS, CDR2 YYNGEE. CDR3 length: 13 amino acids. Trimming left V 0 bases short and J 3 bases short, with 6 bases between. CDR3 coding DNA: TGTGCCAGCAGCGTAGATGGGGACACTGAAGCTTTCTTT. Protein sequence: CASSVDGDTEAFF. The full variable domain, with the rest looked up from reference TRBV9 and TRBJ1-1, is DSGVTQTPKHLITATGQRVTLRCSPRSGDLSVYWYQQSLDQGLQFLIQYYNGEERAKGNILERFSAQQFPDLHSELNLSSLELGDSALYFCASSVDGDTEAFFGQGTRLTVV.

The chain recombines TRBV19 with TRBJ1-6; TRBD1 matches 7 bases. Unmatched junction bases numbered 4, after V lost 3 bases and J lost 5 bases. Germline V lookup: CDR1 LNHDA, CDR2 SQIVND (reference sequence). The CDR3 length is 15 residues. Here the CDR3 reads CASSIGTVHNSPLHF. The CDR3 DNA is TGTGCCAGTAGTATCGGGACAGTTCATAATTCACCCCTCCACTTT.

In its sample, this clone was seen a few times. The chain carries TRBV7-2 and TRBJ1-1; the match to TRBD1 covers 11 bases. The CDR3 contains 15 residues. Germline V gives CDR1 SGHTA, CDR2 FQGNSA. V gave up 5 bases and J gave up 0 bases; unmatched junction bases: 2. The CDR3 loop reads CASSPDRGLNTEAFF. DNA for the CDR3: TGTGCCAGCAGCCCGGACAGGGGGCTGAACACTGAAGCTTTCTTT. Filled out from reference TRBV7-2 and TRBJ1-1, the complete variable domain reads GAGVSQSPSNKVTEKGKDVELRCDPISGHTALYWYRQSLGQGLEFLIYFQGNSAPDKSGLPSDRFSAERTGGSVSTLTIQRTQQEDSAVYLCASSPDRGLNTEAFFGQGTRLTVV.

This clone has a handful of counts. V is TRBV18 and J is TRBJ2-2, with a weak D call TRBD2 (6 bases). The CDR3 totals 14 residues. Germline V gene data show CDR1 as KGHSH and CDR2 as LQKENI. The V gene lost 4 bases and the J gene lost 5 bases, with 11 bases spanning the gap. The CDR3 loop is CASSRLVETGELFF. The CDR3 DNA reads TGTGCCAGCTCACGACTAGTGGAGACCGGGGAGCTGTTTTTT.

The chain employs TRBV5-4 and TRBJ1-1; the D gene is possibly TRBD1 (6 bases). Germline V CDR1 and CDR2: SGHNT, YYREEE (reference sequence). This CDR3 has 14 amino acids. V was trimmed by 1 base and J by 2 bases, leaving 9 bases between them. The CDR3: CASSLTGRNTEAFF. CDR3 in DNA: TGTGCCAGCAGCTTGACAGGGAGAAACACTGAAGCTTTCTTT.

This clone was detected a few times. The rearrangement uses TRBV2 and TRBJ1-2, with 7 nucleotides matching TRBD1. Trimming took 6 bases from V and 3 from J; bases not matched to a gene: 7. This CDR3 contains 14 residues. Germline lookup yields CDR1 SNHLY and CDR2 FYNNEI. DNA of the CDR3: TGTGCCAGCAGGGAGGGACAGACTTACTATGGCTACACCTTC. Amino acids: CASREGQTYYGYTF.

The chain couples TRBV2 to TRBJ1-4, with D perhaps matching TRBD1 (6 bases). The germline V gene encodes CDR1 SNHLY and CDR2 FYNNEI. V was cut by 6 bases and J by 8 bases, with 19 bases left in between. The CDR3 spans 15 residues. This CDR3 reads CASRRSNGGGEKLFF. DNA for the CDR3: TGTGCCAGCAGACGATCAAACGGGGGCGGGGAAAAACTGTTTTTT.

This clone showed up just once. The CDR3 here is CASSPFEGPPFPTF. The CDR3 DNA follows: TGTGCCAGTAGTCCTTTTGAGGGGCCTCCTTTCCCCACCTTC. This chain connects TRBV19 to TRBJ1-2; TRBD1 might be the D (5 bases). Germline V gene sequence: CDR1 LNHDA, CDR2 SQIVND (reference sequence). Trimming shortened V by 5 bases and J by 13 bases, and 23 bases separated the two germline ends. The CDR3 is made up of 14 amino acids.